This T cell receptor beta chain derives from a study of siplizumab effects on memory and regulatory T cells. The study, taken as a whole, reports: Treg origin accounted for an average of roughly 70% of mappable alloreactive CD4+ clones with siplizumab and 25% to 30% in controls.

Measured with immunoSEQ multiplex PCR; TCRdb has only the in-frame clones, and not every one. This table has 70,000 or so clones, under 95% appearing once. Points on this clone: What it binds is unknown.

The V end lost 2 bases, the J end lost 2 bases, and 3 bases lay between the germline ends. The germline CDR1 and CDR2 sequences are SNHLY and FYNNEI. The CDR3 contains 12 residues. Sequencing was performed on CD8+ T cells sorted from blood. The receptor comes from a human donor in good health. This chain joins TRBV2 and TRBJ1-1; no definite D call. This CDR3 reads CASSERNTEAFF. Written as DNA, the CDR3 is TGTGCCAGCAGTGAACGTAACACTGAAGCTTTCTTT.